This TCR beta chain was obtained from a study of OX40 agonist ivuxolimab in advanced cancers. Study in general: A history of anti-PD-1, anti-PD-L1 or anti-CTLA-4 therapy was acceptable, and 30% to 45% had some. Broader study findings: Among the least clonally expanded were partial responders at 0.1-3.0 mg/kg. Averaged across samples, CD8+ T cells carried more expanded clones than CD4+ did. Researchers did not determine the expanded peripheral T cells' antigen specificity.

As to this clone: The antigen remains undetermined.

The CDR3 consists of 15 residues. J gave up 7 bases and V 3 bases, and 5 bases lay outside the gene matches. Germline V gives CDR1 SGHDT, CDR2 YYEEEE. Generated by immunoSEQ multiplex PCR, the TCRdb table keeps only in-frame clones and is missing some. The sample lists about 19,000 clones, around two thirds occurring once. The input for sequencing was CD4+ or CD8+ T cells sorted from blood, taken in a trial of the OX40 agonist ivuxolimab. The chain uses TRBV5-6 and TRBJ1-6, with TRBD1 matching over 9 bases. The sequence derives from an adult with an advanced solid tumor such as melanoma, head and neck, liver or kidney cancer. The CDR3 coding sequence is TGTGCCAGCAGCTGGGGGACAGGGCGAAATTCACCCCTCCACTTT. Translation gives CASSWGTGRNSPLHF.